Presented here are 18 T cell receptor beta chains from one specimen sequenced in a study of control samples from healthy donors and cancer patients (dated by TCRdb to the early 2020s). Library creation used the immunoSEQ multiplex PCR assay. Not all clones reach the TCRdb copy of this immuneACCESS table, which keeps in-frame sequences only. Checked studies attribute under half of the gap to unresolved V genes and leave the rest unexplained. The sample table lists about 50,000 clones, 85% to 95% of them with a count of one. The top ten hold 0.8% of the sample. The sequenced sample consisted of PBMCs. Source of these receptors: a man aged 30-40 years with colorectal cancer.

This chain joins TRBV24-1 and TRBJ2-3; 7 nucleotides line up with TRBD1. V was clipped by 6 bases and J by 2 bases; unmatched bases: 7. CDR3 size: 15 residues. The germline gives CDR1 KGHDR, CDR2 SFDVKD. This chain's CDR3 is CATSTTTGATDTQYF. The CDR3 bases are TGTGCCACCAGTACAACAACAGGGGCCACAGATACGCAGTATTTT.

As to this clone: It is unclear where the CDR3 begins or ends on the DNA, so no DNA is shown, and the CDR3 is as TCRdb lists it. This rearrangement joins TRBV6-5 to TRBJ1-2. The CDR3 has 16 amino acids, counting both end residues. Germline CDR1 reads MNHEY; CDR2 reads SVGAGI. The CDR3 reads CASSSSPGRWLYGYTF.

The chain combines TRBV30 with TRBJ1-2, with D perhaps matching TRBD1 (5 bases). V was trimmed by 0 bases and J by 0 bases, leaving 20 bases between them. Germline CDR1 reads GTSNPN; CDR2 reads SVGIG (reference sequence). This CDR3 region has 18 residues. The CDR3 reads CAWSVPPPGTLPNYGYTF. The DNA for the CDR3 is TGTGCCTGGAGTGTACCCCCACCCGGGACGTTACCTAACTATGGCTACACCTTC.

The chain couples TRBV24-1 to TRBJ2-5; D is undetermined. CDR1 is KGHDR and CDR2 is SFDVKD in the germline V gene. The V gene lost 2 bases and the J gene lost 4 bases, with 4 bases spanning the gap. The CDR3 extends over 12 amino acids. For the CDR3, the DNA is TGTGCCACCAGTGATTCCGTAGAGACCCAGTACTTC. Translation gives CATSDSVETQYF.

The V call is TRBV19, the J call TRBJ2-7, with unresolved D. Germline V CDR1 and CDR2: LNHDA, SQIVND (reference sequence). This CDR3 spans 13 amino acids. Trimming took 5 bases from V and 5 from J, leaving 13 bases between them. CDR3 DNA: TGTGCCAGTAGTGCTTACCATCCTGACGAGCAGTACTTC. It encodes CASSAYHPDEQYF.

For the CDR3, the DNA is TGTGCCAGCAGCCCTAGCGGGGGGCCTCTAGATACGCAGTATTTT. Translating gives CASSPSGGPLDTQYF. The J gene is TRBJ2-3, the V gene TRBV7-2; TRBD2 agrees at 11 bases. This CDR3 is 15 amino acids long. Trimming took 5 bases from V and 5 from J; bases not matched to a gene: 6. In germline, CDR1 is SGHTA, CDR2 FQGNSA.

The chain joins TRBV13 to TRBJ2-1; 10 bases are shared with TRBD1. Germline V CDR1 and CDR2: PRHDT, FYEKMQ (reference sequence). After removal of 5 bases from V and 6 bases from J, the junction contained 4 bases not matched to a gene. The CDR3 runs to 14 residues. The CDR3: CASSPGTGVNEQFF. The CDR3 DNA follows: TGTGCCAGCAGCCCGGGGACAGGGGTCAATGAGCAGTTCTTC.

The chain couples TRBV7-2 to TRBJ1-4; TRBD1 matches at 8 bases. From germline, CDR1 is SGHTA and CDR2 FQGNSA. This CDR3 is 15 amino acids long. V lost 5 bases and J lost 4; bases outside the gene matches: 6. The CDR3 DNA is TGTGCCAGCAGCCAAATTGGACAGGGTAATGAAAAACTGTTTTTT. Translating gives CASSQIGQGNEKLFF.

This chain connects TRBV7-9 to TRBJ2-1; 10 bases align to TRBD2. V shed 7 bases and J 10 bases; nucleotides not matched to a gene: 4. Germline CDR1 is SEHNR and CDR2 is FQNEAQ (reference sequence). The CDR3 is 12 residues long. CDR3 region: CASTSGGEEQFF. As DNA, the CDR3 is TGTGCCAGCACTAGCGGGGGTGAGGAGCAGTTCTTC.

This clone was seen once. J is TRBJ1-4 and V is TRBV6-5; D may be TRBD1 (5 bases). CDR1 is MNHEY and CDR2 is SVGAGI in the germline V gene. The CDR3 is 15 amino acids. V shed 3 bases and J shed 7 bases, with 15 bases lying between them. The CDR3 here is CASSYRGGVGEKLFF. CDR3 DNA sequence: TGTGCCAGCAGTTATAGGGGCGGGGTCGGTGAAAAACTGTTTTTT.

The rearrangement uses TRBV5-1 and TRBJ2-1; 7 bases are a match to TRBD2. Unmatched junction bases numbered 10, after V lost 6 bases and J lost 4 bases. The CDR3 contains 15 residues. Germline-derived CDR1 and CDR2 are SGHRS and YFSETQ. CDR3 DNA sequence: TGCGCCAGCAATCGCGAGGGCGGGGGATACAATGAGCAGTTCTTC. This gives the protein CASNREGGGYNEQFF. Filled out from reference TRBV5-1 and TRBJ2-1, the complete variable domain reads KAGVTQTPRYLIKTRGQQVTLSCSPISGHRSVSWYQQTPGQGLQFLFEYFSETQRNKGNFPGRFSGRQFSNSRSEMNVSTLELGDSALYLCASNREGGGYNEQFFGPGTRLTVL.

This rearrangement joins TRBV30 to TRBJ2-3; D ambiguous. Deletions cut 1 base from V and 0 bases from J, with 5 bases between. The CDR3 is 13 residues long. CDR1 is GTSNPN, CDR2 SVGIG, per germline (reference sequence). As DNA, the CDR3 is TGTGCCTGGAGTGGAGACAGCACAGATACGCAGTATTTT. As protein: CAWSGDSTDTQYF.

The V and J genes are TRBV12-3 or TRBV12-4 and TRBJ1-2; D is unclear. Trimming left V 2 bases short and J 8 bases short, with 12 bases between. This CDR3 is built from 13 residues. The CDR3 DNA is TGTGCCAGCAGTTTATACCCCCTCGAGGGCTACACCTTC. Protein product: CASSLYPLEGYTF.

This clone was seen a few times. The CDR3 nucleotides are TGTGCCAGCAGTCTAAGGGGACTAGCGGCCCAAGAGACCCAGTACTTC. Amino acid sequence: CASSLRGLAAQETQYF. This chain joins TRBV11-2 and TRBJ2-5; 11 positions match TRBD2. The length of the CDR3 is 16 residues. V lost 6 bases, J lost 1 base, and 7 bases stayed unmatched. Germline-derived CDR1 and CDR2 are SGHAT and FQNNGV.

The gene calls are TRBV29-1 and TRBJ1-6, with D possibly matching TRBD1 (6 bases). CDR3 size: 13 residues. The V gene lost 7 bases and the J gene lost 9 bases, with 16 bases spanning the gap. Germline CDR1 reads SQVTM; CDR2 reads ANQGSEA. As DNA, the CDR3 is TGCAGCGCCAGGACAGATTGGGTTTCACCCCTCCACTTT. This sequence encodes CSARTDWVSPLHF.

This clone was detected only a few times. The chain combines TRBV3-1 (or the pseudogene TRBV3-2) with TRBJ1-2; 7 bases match TRBD1. The CDR3 runs 18 residues. V lost 0 bases to trimming and J lost 4 bases; unmatched junction nucleotides: 14. Germline V gene data show CDR1 as LGHDT and CDR2 as YNNKEL (reference sequence). The CDR3 DNA follows: TGTGCCAGCAGCCAAGATCGCGGGAGGAGGGGGCGTAGCTATGGCTACACCTTC. It encodes CASSQDRGRRGRSYGYTF.

The V call is TRBV19, the J call TRBJ1-3; 7 positions match TRBD1. Unmatched junction bases numbered 3, after V lost 4 bases and J lost 0 bases. The V gene's germline CDR1 is LNHDA and CDR2 SQIVND (reference sequence). This CDR3 comprises 15 residues. CDR3 amino acids: CASSTTGFSGNTIYF. The CDR3 DNA reads TGTGCCAGTAGTACGACAGGGTTCTCTGGAAACACCATATATTTT.

The gene calls are TRBV5-1 and TRBJ2-3; no clear D. This CDR3 region has 15 residues. The germline CDR1 and CDR2 sequences are SGHRS and YFSETQ. The V end lost 4 bases, the J end lost 2 bases, and 14 bases lay between the germline ends. The CDR3 reads CASSLDSRPTDTQYF. CDR3 bases: TGCGCCAGCAGCCTCGACTCCAGACCCACAGATACGCAGTATTTT.